This entry features one T cell receptor (beta chain) sequence. The data belong to a study of blood T cell repertoires in COVID-19. Study at large: Donors in the United States, Italy and Spain gave samples during acute or convalescent COVID-19. T cells, B-cell-depleted T cells, or PBMCs supplied cDNA or gDNA.

Under the authors' procedure: It was from reference gene primer amplification that nucleated cell counts were estimated. Sequencing was performed with immunoSEQ multiplex PCR; in TCRdb, only in-frame clones are kept and a portion is missing. D and trimming come from the DNA, and the V and J calls and clone size come from that table. The sample yields 150,000 to 200,000 clones, 80% to 85% seen once. Sequencing was performed on peripheral blood. This clonotype originated in a human donor with acute or convalescent COVID-19. The donor label of this sample is uncertain.

This chain's CDR3 is CASSLTSGRAGGQYF. Written as DNA, the CDR3 is TGTGCCAGCAGCTTGACTAGCGGGAGGGCAGGAGGGCAGTACTTC. The genes are TRBV7-8 and TRBJ2-7; 14 bases align to TRBD2. Germline CDR1 and CDR2: SGHVS and FQNEAQ. CDR3 length: 15 amino acids. V lost 3 bases and J lost 9; bases outside the gene matches: 7.